This note documents a single T cell receptor beta chain sequence. Antigen specificity is unknown. This entry belongs to a study of cytomegalovirus exposure and HLA in healthy donors. Study-wide findings and caveats: Altogether, 150 to 200 TCR beta chains were recorded as cytomegalovirus-associated.

CDR1 and CDR2 (germline): MDHEN, SYDVKM. V lost 5 bases and J 6 bases, leaving 26 bases between the germline ends. CDR3 length: 17 residues. Profiling relied on immunoSEQ multiplex PCR, and the TCRdb table lists in-frame clones only, not all of them. Counted here are fewer than 350,000 clones, approximately 88% occurring once; the ten biggest clones make up about 0.99%. This sequence joins TRBV28 and TRBJ2-7; perhaps TRBD1 as D (6 bases). The material sequenced was PBMCs. The clonotype originates from a woman aged 18 to 35 in good health and CMV-seronegative. The CDR3 bases are TGTGCCAGCAGTCCTAACCGATGGGACACCCAAGGTGGCGAGCAGTACTTC. Translating gives CASSPNRWDTQGGEQYF. The full variable domain, completed using reference TRBV28 and TRBJ2-7, is DVKVTQSSRYLVKRTGEKVFLECVQDMDHENMFWYRQDPGLGLRLIYFSYDVKMKEKGDIPEGYSVSREKKERFSLILESASTNQTSMYLCASSPNRWDTQGGEQYFGPGTRLTVT.